This entry lists 3 T cell receptor beta chains sequenced from one sample in a study of vaccination effects on CD4 cells after COVID-19. Within the ViraFEST assay, antigen-specific CD4+ T cells underwent expansion with viral peptide pools prior to sequencing. Following an approximately ten-day culture, CD4+ T cells were purified. No antigens are known for them. Produced via immunoSEQ multiplex PCR; TCRdb's table is partial and in-frame only. Of approximately 54,000 clones in the sample, roughly 80% were seen once. The starting material was CD4+ T cells from PBMCs cultured with HCoV-229E spike peptides, obtained before COVID-19 vaccination. These receptors came from a human donor who received a COVID-19 vaccine.

This sequence joins TRBV14 and TRBJ2-1, with no clear D. This CDR3 region has 17 residues. Trimming shortened V by 0 bases and J by 4 bases, and 16 bases separated the two germline ends. Germline-derived CDR1 and CDR2 are SGHDN and FVKESK. The CDR3 DNA reads as TGTGCCAGCAGCCAAGATCGAAGGGCGGAGATTTACAATGAGCAGTTCTTC. It codes for CASSQDRRAEIYNEQFF. The whole variable domain, filled in from reference TRBV14 and TRBJ2-1, reads EAGVTQFPSHSVIEKGQTVTLRCDPISGHDNLYWYRRVMGKEIKFLLHFVKESKQDESGMPNNRFLAERTGGTYSTLKVQPAELEDSGVYFCASSQDRRAEIYNEQFFGPGTRLTVL.

The chain recombines TRBV2 with TRBJ2-7; 8 bases align to TRBD1. The germline CDR1 and CDR2 sequences are SNHLY and FYNNEI. The junction had 2 bases not matched to a gene; V was cut back by 2 bases and J by 5 bases. The CDR3 contains 13 residues. CDR3 sequence (DNA): TGTGCCAGCAGTGAACAGGGGGCCAACGAGCAGTACGTC. As protein: CASSEQGANEQYV.

This clone has a single count. The chain recombines TRBV12-3 or TRBV12-4 with TRBJ2-6; D gene unclear. Trimming cost V 3 bases and J 0 bases, with 0 bases left between them. The CDR3 is made up of 13 amino acids. The CDR3 DNA reads TGTGCCAGCAGTTTCTCTGGGGCCAACGTCCTGACTTTC. It is translated as CASSFSGANVLTF.